A single sample is the source of the 12 T cell receptor beta chains below, sequenced in a study of T cell responses to AZD1222 COVID-19 vaccine. TCRdb keeps only in-frame clones here, not all; method: immunoSEQ multiplex PCR. The sample yields 80,000 to 100,000 clones, roughly 89% seen once. The sequenced sample was peripheral blood, obtained on day 0 of MenACWY control vaccination. These receptors all stem from an adult in good health.

This clone came up once. DNA for the CDR3: TGTGCCATCAGTGGGCAGGGGGCGCCGTACGAGCAGTACTTC. Translation: CAISGQGAPYEQYF. The chain has TRBV10-3 and TRBJ2-7; TRBD1 agrees at 8 bases. Germline V gene sequence: CDR1 ENHRY, CDR2 SYGVKD. CDR3 length: 14 residues. With 4 bases clipped from V and 4 bases from J, the junction kept 6 bases outside the gene matches.

The CDR3 sequence is CASSADRVGGYTF. The CDR3 DNA reads TGTGCCAGCAGCGCCGACAGGGTGGGAGGCTACACCTTC. V gene TRBV7-8 combines with J gene TRBJ1-2; 7 bases are a match to TRBD1. CDR1 and CDR2 from the germline V gene are SGHVS and FQNEAQ. There are 13 residues in the CDR3. The V segment lost 5 bases and the J segment 8 bases; nucleotides outside the gene matches: 8.

The V gene is TRBV7-7, the J gene TRBJ2-5; D is uncertain. Germline V lookup: CDR1 SSHAT, CDR2 FNYEAQ (reference sequence). V lost 4 bases to trimming and J lost 7 bases, with 16 bases between them. The CDR3 loop spans 14 amino acids. CDR3 nucleotide sequence: TGTGCCAGCAGCTCGTCACGGGCGCTGGGGACCCAGTACTTC. Translation gives CASSSSRALGTQYF.

V and J are TRBV5-6 and TRBJ1-2; no reliable D call. CDR3 size: 12 residues. Germline V CDR1 and CDR2: SGHDT, YYEEEE. Deletions cut 0 bases from V and 7 bases from J, with 7 bases between. For the CDR3, the DNA is TGTGCCAGCAGCTTGGTAGCAGTTGGCTACACCTTC. Its translation: CASSLVAVGYTF.

The rearrangement uses TRBV7-8 and TRBJ2-2; weak D call: TRBD2 (7 bases). The CDR3 loop spans 16 amino acids. The germline CDR1 and CDR2 sequences are SGHVS and FQNEAQ. Deletions cut 6 bases from V and 7 bases from J, with 21 bases between. CDR3 bases: TGTGCCAGCAGTCCCCTTGTGGGGGGGGCAATCGGGGAGCTGTTTTTT. It encodes CASSPLVGGAIGELFF.

The chain employs TRBV10-1 and TRBJ1-5; 8 bases are a match to TRBD1. Germline V CDR1 and CDR2: WNHNN, SYGVQD (reference sequence). The CDR3 sequence is 19 residues long. The ends lost 2 bases at V and 1 base at J; junction bases unmatched: 13. The CDR3 spells CASSELPGQESPSNQPQHF. In nucleotides, the CDR3 is TGCGCCAGCAGTGAGCTTCCGGGACAGGAGAGCCCGAGCAATCAGCCCCAGCATTTT.

This sequence joins TRBV18 and TRBJ1-1, with 7 bases lining up with TRBD1. CDR3 length: 14 amino acids. From germline, CDR1 is KGHSH and CDR2 LQKENI. After removal of 5 bases from V and 0 bases from J, the junction contained 3 bases not matched to a gene. CDR3 in amino acids: CASSRGQVNTEAFF. CDR3 bases: TGTGCCAGCTCAAGGGGGCAGGTGAACACTGAAGCTTTCTTT.

In this sample, this clone turned up once. The chain carries TRBV19 and TRBJ2-1; 8 positions match TRBD1. V was pared by 5 bases and J by 2 bases, with 2 bases of the junction left unmatched. CDR3 size: 14 residues. Germline lookup yields CDR1 LNHDA and CDR2 SQIVND (reference sequence). CDR3 DNA sequence: TGTGCCAGTAGTGGGGGACAGGCCTACAATGAGCAGTTCTTC. Translated, it gives CASSGGQAYNEQFF. Complete variable domain (other parts from reference TRBV19 and TRBJ2-1): DGGITQSPKYLFRKEGQNVTLSCEQNLNHDAMYWYRQDPGQGLRLIYYSQIVNDFQKGDIAEGYSVSREKKESFPLTVTSAQKNPTAFYLCASSGGQAYNEQFFGPGTRLTVL.

V is TRBV7-9 and J is TRBJ1-4, with 8 nucleotides matching TRBD1. This CDR3 comprises 14 residues. Unmatched junction bases numbered 7, after V lost 5 bases and J lost 8 bases. Germline assignment: CDR1 SEHNR and CDR2 FQNEAQ (reference sequence). DNA of the CDR3: TGTGCCAGCAGCCGAGACAGGGGCGGCGAAAAACTGTTTTTT. This sequence encodes CASSRDRGGEKLFF.

This sequence joins TRBV28 and TRBJ2-4; D call uncertain. The V gene lost 2 bases and the J gene lost 3 bases, with 11 bases spanning the gap. The CDR3 consists of 15 residues. From germline, CDR1 is MDHEN and CDR2 SYDVKM. In DNA, the CDR3 is TGTGCCAGCAGTTTACCCTTTGGGGTCAAAAACATTCAGTACTTC. As protein: CASSLPFGVKNIQYF.

This chain uses TRBV25-1 with TRBJ2-3, with 8 bases that match TRBD1. The CDR3 has 13 residues. Germline V gene sequence: CDR1 MGHDK, CDR2 SYGVNS. J lost 1 base, V lost 6 bases, and 0 bases had no gene match. CDR3 residues: CASRGQGTDTQYF. CDR3 DNA sequence: TGTGCCAGCAGGGGACAGGGCACAGATACGCAGTATTTT.

This chain joins TRBV6-5 and TRBJ1-1; 7 bases align to TRBD1. The V and J ends lost 6 bases and 3 bases, in that order; junction bases with no gene match: 7. Germline CDR1 MNHEY, CDR2 SVGAGI. This CDR3 has 14 amino acids. CDR3 sequence: CASRPGGSDTEAFF. The CDR3 DNA reads TGTGCCAGCAGACCAGGGGGTTCGGACACTGAAGCTTTCTTT.